Only a few counts were recorded for the clone carrying this T cell receptor (beta chain). Its target is unknown. The authors incorporated unique molecular identifiers into the TCR beta cDNA libraries. TCRdb processed the PCR reads anew with MiXCR; each CDR3 protein has one entry. This table has around 500,000 distinct CDR3 sequences, under 40% appearing once. This sample was taken from a study of post-analysis software for immune sequencing data. In the study overall: Clinical courses comprised relapsing-remitting, secondary progressive and progressive-relapsing multiple sclerosis. Broader study findings: Included in a set of four or five TRBV segments more frequent in patients than controls were TRBV5-6, TRBV5-1 and TRBV20-1. Normalized Chao1 diversity in multiple sclerosis patients fell significantly below that of controls.

CDR3 size: 16 residues. Trimming took off 3 bases at V and 7 bases at J, with 20 bases between the two ends. Germline values: CDR1 SGDLS, CDR2 YYNGEE. Sequencing input: blood. This chain links TRBV9 with TRBJ2-1, with a weak D call TRBD2 (5 bases). The source is a girl aged 2-17 years with multiple sclerosis. The CDR3 DNA reads TGTGCCAGCAGCGGGCTAGCTAGCCGGGCTGGGAATGAGCAGTTCTTC. It translates to CASSGLASRAGNEQFF.